The rows below give T cell receptor beta chains drawn from one sample of a study of cytomegalovirus exposure and HLA in healthy donors. Assay used: immunoSEQ multiplex PCR; TCRdb lists only in-frame clones, some missing. The sample contains 200,000 to 300,000 clones, over 70% of which appear only once. Material: PBMCs. All receptors derive from a woman aged 60 to 75 in good health and CMV-seropositive. CDR3s include the opening cysteine and the closing phenylalanine or tryptophan. A D gene is named only where the DNA matches it firmly. Clone size is shown for a subset of rows, as once, few, many or a class of expanded clone.

CDR3 DNA,CDR3 protein,J gene,V gene,clone size,D gene
TGTGCCAGCAGTTTCGCAAGACGAGGAGCTTTCTTT,CASSFARRGAFF,TRBJ1-1,TRBV28,once,.
TGTGCCAGCAGCATAGTGGCCGGGAGGGCCACCAGCACAGATACGCAGTATTTT,CASSIVAGRATSTDTQYF,TRBJ2-3,TRBV21-1,.,.
TGTGCCAGCAGCGCAAGCGGGAGATCCTACAATGAGCAGTTCTTC,CASSASGRSYNEQFF,TRBJ2-1,TRBV9,few,TRBD2
TGCGCCAGCAGCGAGAGCGGGACTTTCGAGCAGTACTTC,CASSESGTFEQYF,TRBJ2-7,TRBV5-1,.,TRBD2
TGTGCCAGCAGCGTAGGATTGGCGAGGGAGCAGTTCTTC,CASSVGLAREQFF,TRBJ2-1,TRBV9,.,.
TGTGCCAGCAGCTTCGAGACAGGTCCGAATTCACCCCTCCACTTT,CASSFETGPNSPLHF,TRBJ1-6,TRBV7-8,.,.
TGTGCCAGCAGCCCAACCGGTGGGAGCACCGGGGAGCTGTTTTTT,CASSPTGGSTGELFF,TRBJ2-2,TRBV11-2,.,.
TGTGCCAGCAGCCGCAGACTAGCGGGAGGGTCGGAGGAGCAGTTCTTC,CASSRRLAGGSEEQFF,TRBJ2-1,TRBV7-9,.,TRBD2
TGTGCCAGCAGTTCGGAACGGACAGGGGAAGCTTTCTTT,CASSSERTGEAFF,TRBJ1-1,TRBV27,.,TRBD1
TGTGCCAGCCATCCCTACCCGGTCCCTCAAATAGCAGATACGCAGTATTTT,CASHPYPVPQIADTQYF,TRBJ2-3,TRBV9,.,.
TGTGCCAGTAGGCCTCCTTCGTCTGAGAATGAGCAGTTCTTC,CASRPPSSENEQFF,TRBJ2-1,TRBV19,few,.
TGTGCCAGCACTTACTCAAGGTCCAGGGTGGCGGATGAGCAGTTCTTC,CASTYSRSRVADEQFF,TRBJ2-1,TRBV6-6,few,.
TGTGCCAGCAGCCCGCAGGGTCAAGTAGAAGCTTTCTTT,CASSPQGQVEAFF,TRBJ1-1,TRBV7-9,.,.
TGTGCCAGCAGTTTGTATGGGACATACACCGGGGAGCTGTTTTTT,CASSLYGTYTGELFF,TRBJ2-2,TRBV6-5,.,.
TGCGCCAGCAGCCGCACCTCCGCGGGAGGTTATGGCTACACCTTC,CASSRTSAGGYGYTF,TRBJ1-2,TRBV5-1,.,.
TGTGCCAGCAGTGAACAGGGGAAGGGGAGTTCACCCCTCCACTTT,CASSEQGKGSSPLHF,TRBJ1-6,TRBV25-1,.,.
TGTGCCAGCAGTACGCTAGCGGGATACGCGAACACCGGGGAGCTGTTTTTT,CASSTLAGYANTGELFF,TRBJ2-2,TRBV28,.,TRBD2
TGCGCCAGCAGCGACGGGACTAGCGGCCGCACAGATACGCAGTATTTT,CASSDGTSGRTDTQYF,TRBJ2-3,TRBV5-1,.,TRBD2
TGTGCCAGCAGCGTTGGAGTAGCGGGAGGTAGTAGTGAGCAGTTCTTC,CASSVGVAGGSSEQFF,TRBJ2-1,TRBV9,.,TRBD2
TGTGCCATAGTGTATGGCTACACCTTC,CAIVYGYTF,TRBJ1-2,TRBV7-2,few,.
TGTGCCAGCAGGACTAGCGGGGAATGGAATGAGCAGTTCTTC,CASRTSGEWNEQFF,TRBJ2-1,TRBV4-2,.,TRBD2
TGTGCCAGCAGCCCCCCTAGGGGCGAGCAGTACTTC,CASSPPRGEQYF,TRBJ2-7,TRBV9,.,.
TGTGCCAGCAGTTACTCGATATTTTACGGGACTGAAGCTTTCTTT,CASSYSIFYGTEAFF,TRBJ1-1,TRBV6-6,.,.
TGTGCCAGCACGAAGGGACATAACTACGAGCAGTACTTC,CASTKGHNYEQYF,TRBJ2-7,TRBV6-5,.,.
TGTGCCAGCAGCTTGGCCAACTCCTACGAGCAGTACTTC,CASSLANSYEQYF,TRBJ2-7,TRBV5-4,.,.
TGCGCCAGCAGATTTACGAAAGGGACTTCTAACTCCTACAATGAGCAGTTCTTC,CASRFTKGTSNSYNEQFF,TRBJ2-1,TRBV10-1,.,.
TGTGCCAGCAGTGAGTGGGGGGTTCAGCCCCAGCATTTT,CASSEWGVQPQHF,TRBJ1-5,TRBV2,.,.
TGTGCCAGCGGGGACATCCGAGATCAGCCCCAGCATTTT,CASGDIRDQPQHF,TRBJ1-5,TRBV7-2,.,.
TGTGCCAGTAGTATTATGGGGGGGCCCCAGCATTTT,CASSIMGGPQHF,TRBJ1-5,TRBV19,.,.